This TCR beta chain was documented in a study of identical twins. Germline assignment: CDR1 MDHEN and CDR2 SYDVKM. The CDR3 is 16 residues long. Unmatched junction bases numbered 8, after V lost 3 bases and J lost 4 bases. MiXCR, run by TCRdb on the 5' RACE reads, gives a single entry per CDR3 protein. The sample shows approximately 410,000 distinct CDR3 sequences, roughly 18% of them seen only once. The clonotype comes from a man over 45 in good health. This sequence joins TRBV28 and TRBJ2-3, with TRBD1 identical over 9 bases. Sequenced material: naive T cells sorted from blood. The chain's CDR3 is CASSLTYRGQADTQYF. CDR3 nucleotide sequence: TGTGCCAGCAGTTTGACCTACAGGGGGCAGGCAGATACGCAGTATTTT. Filled out from reference TRBV28 and TRBJ2-3, the complete variable domain reads DVKVTQSSRYLVKRTGEKVFLECVQDMDHENMFWYRQDPGLGLRLIYFSYDVKMKEKGDIPEGYSVSREKKERFSLILESASTNQTSMYLCASSLTYRGQADTQYFGPGTRLTVL.